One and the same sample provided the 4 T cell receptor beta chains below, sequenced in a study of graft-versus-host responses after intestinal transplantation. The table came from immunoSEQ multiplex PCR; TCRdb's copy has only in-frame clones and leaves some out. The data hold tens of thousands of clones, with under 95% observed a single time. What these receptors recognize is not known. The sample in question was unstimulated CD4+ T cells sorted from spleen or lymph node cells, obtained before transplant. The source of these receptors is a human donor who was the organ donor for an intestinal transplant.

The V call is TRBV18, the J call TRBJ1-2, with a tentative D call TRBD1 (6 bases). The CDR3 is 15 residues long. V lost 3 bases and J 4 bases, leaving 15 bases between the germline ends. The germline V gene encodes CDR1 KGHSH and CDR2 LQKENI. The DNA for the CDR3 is TGTGCCAGCTCACCCGACGTGGGGGCACCCTATGGCTACACCTTC. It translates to CASSPDVGAPYGYTF. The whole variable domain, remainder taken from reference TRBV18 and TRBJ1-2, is NAGVMQNPRHLVRRRGQEARLRCSPMKGHSHVYWYRQLPEEGLKFMVYLQKENIIDESGMPKERFSAEFPKEGPSILRIQQVVRGDSAAYFCASSPDVGAPYGYTFGSGTRLTVV.

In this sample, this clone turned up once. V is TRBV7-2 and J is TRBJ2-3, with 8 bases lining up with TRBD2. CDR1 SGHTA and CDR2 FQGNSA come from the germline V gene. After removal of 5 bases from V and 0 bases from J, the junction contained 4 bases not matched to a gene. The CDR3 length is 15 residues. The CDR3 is CASSDSGKSTDTQYF. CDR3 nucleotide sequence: TGTGCCAGCAGCGATAGCGGGAAGAGCACAGATACGCAGTATTTT.

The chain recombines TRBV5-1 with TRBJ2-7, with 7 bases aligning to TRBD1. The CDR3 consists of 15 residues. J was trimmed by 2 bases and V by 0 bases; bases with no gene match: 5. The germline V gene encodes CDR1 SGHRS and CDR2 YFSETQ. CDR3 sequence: CASSLGRTGTYEQYF. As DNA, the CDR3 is TGCGCCAGCAGCTTGGGAAGGACAGGAACCTACGAGCAGTACTTC.

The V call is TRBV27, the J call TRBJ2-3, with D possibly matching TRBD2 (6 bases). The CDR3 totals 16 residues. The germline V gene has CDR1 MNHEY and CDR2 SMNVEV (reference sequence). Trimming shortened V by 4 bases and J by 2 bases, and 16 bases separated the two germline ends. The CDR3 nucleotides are TGTGCCAGCAGTTACTTAGCGGTAGATTACACAGATACGCAGTATTTT. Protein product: CASSYLAVDYTDTQYF.